The 25 T cell receptor beta chains presented below share a single source sample, sequenced in a study of cytomegalovirus exposure and HLA in healthy donors (dated by TCRdb to the late 2010s). The method behind the library was the immunoSEQ multiplex PCR assay. A mixture of 60 forward primers for TCR Vbeta segments and 13 reverse primers for TCR Jbeta segments was used in the multiplex PCR. In its TCRdb copy, this immuneACCESS table keeps in-frame sequences only and misses some clones. Where compared with another copy, unresolved V genes explain less than half of these, and the others have no known cause. In all, the sample holds about 64,000 clones, and 77% of those were seen once. The top ten hold about 5.5% of the sample. Sequenced: PBMCs. The receptors come from a male donor in good health and CMV-seropositive.

This clone was counted a few times. The gene calls are TRBV7-2 and TRBJ2-7; no firm D call. The CDR3 consists of 11 residues. CDR1 SGHTA and CDR2 FQGNSA come from the germline V gene. The germline V and J ends were trimmed by 2 bases and 5 bases, with 4 bases remaining between them. CDR3 region: CASSLLNEQYF. CDR3 bases: TGTGCCAGCAGCTTACTTAACGAGCAGTACTTC. The complete variable domain, with remaining parts taken from reference TRBV7-2 and TRBJ2-7, reads GAGVSQSPSNKVTEKGKDVELRCDPISGHTALYWYRQSLGQGLEFLIYFQGNSAPDKSGLPSDRFSAERTGGSVSTLTIQRTQQEDSAVYLCASSLLNEQYFGPGTRLTVT.

The chain recombines TRBV7-2 with TRBJ2-3; 13 nucleotides agree with TRBD2. CDR3 size: 15 residues. The germline gives CDR1 SGHTA, CDR2 FQGNSA. With 6 bases clipped from V and 2 bases from J, the junction kept 2 bases outside the gene matches. This CDR3 is CASRGLAGPTDTQYF. CDR3 in DNA: TGTGCCAGCAGGGGACTAGCGGGACCCACAGATACGCAGTATTTT.

The chain has TRBV6-1 and TRBJ2-1; 9 bases agree with TRBD2. CDR1 and CDR2 (germline): MNHNS, SASEGT. This CDR3 is built from 14 residues. The ends lost 3 bases at V and 8 bases at J; junction bases unmatched: 5. The DNA for the CDR3 is TGTGCCAGCAGTGAGCGGGGGGGCCGGGATGAGCAGTTCTTC. As protein: CASSERGGRDEQFF.

V is TRBV4-3 and J is TRBJ2-3; 9 bases are a match to TRBD1. Trimming at V came to 4 bases and at J to 3 bases, leaving 11 bases not matched to a gene. This CDR3 is 17 amino acids long. CDR1 and CDR2 (germline): LGHNA, YSLEER. CDR3 residues: CASSPRGGQGKTDTQYF. The CDR3 DNA sequence: TGCGCCAGCAGCCCCAGAGGTGGACAGGGGAAGACAGATACGCAGTATTTT.

This chain links TRBV4-1 with TRBJ1-1; D unresolved. Germline V gene sequence: CDR1 MGHRA, CDR2 YSYEKL. The CDR3 is 14 amino acids. V lost 4 bases and J 10 bases, leaving 19 bases between the germline ends. CDR3 protein: CASSPGGDLRRAFF. In DNA, the CDR3 is TGCGCCAGCAGCCCCGGCGGGGATCTACGTAGAGCTTTCTTT.

This CDR3 is CASSSRGWTLQSTDTQYF. The CDR3 DNA is TGCGCCAGCAGCTCGAGAGGGTGGACCCTACAATCCACAGATACGCAGTATTTT. The chain recombines TRBV5-1 with TRBJ2-3; TRBD2 is a possible D gene (5 bases). CDR1 SGHRS and CDR2 YFSETQ come from the germline V gene. The CDR3 sequence is 18 residues long. Trimming took off 3 bases at V and 2 bases at J, with 22 bases between the two ends.

The rearrangement uses TRBV19 and TRBJ1-4; D possibly corresponds to TRBD1 (6 bases). This CDR3 comprises 15 residues. Trimming removed 5 bases at V and 7 bases at J, with 17 bases between. CDR1 and CDR2 from the germline V gene are LNHDA and SQIVND (reference sequence). In DNA, the CDR3 is TGTGCCAGTAGTCCACTGAACAGGGAGAGTGAAAAACTGTTTTTT. This codes for CASSPLNRESEKLFF. The whole variable domain, filled in from reference TRBV19 and TRBJ1-4, reads DGGITQSPKYLFRKEGQNVTLSCEQNLNHDAMYWYRQDPGQGLRLIYYSQIVNDFQKGDIAEGYSVSREKKESFPLTVTSAQKNPTAFYLCASSPLNRESEKLFFGSGTQLSVL.

This rearrangement joins TRBV5-1 to TRBJ2-7; possibly TRBD1 for D (6 bases). CDR1 and CDR2 (germline): SGHRS, YFSETQ. V lost 0 bases to trimming and J lost 2 bases, with 12 bases between them. The CDR3 spans 15 residues. In nucleotides, the CDR3 is TGCGCCAGCAGCTTGGAAGGGGGACCCGCCTACGAGCAGTACTTC. Translated, it gives CASSLEGGPAYEQYF.

The V gene is TRBV7-3, the J gene TRBJ2-6, with a weak D call TRBD2 (5 bases). In germline, CDR1 is SGHTA, CDR2 FQGTGA. V was clipped by 4 bases and J by 0 bases, with 10 bases between them. This CDR3 contains 16 residues. In DNA form, the CDR3 reads TGTGCCAGCAGCTCCAACGGGGTCTCTGGGGCCAACGTCCTGACTTTC. It codes for CASSSNGVSGANVLTF.

This clone was seen a few times. The chain recombines TRBV15 with TRBJ1-1; TRBD1 might be the D (6 bases). The ends were cut back, 0 bases at V and 1 base at J, with 21 bases in the middle. Per germline, CDR1 LNHNV and CDR2 YYDKDF (reference sequence). This CDR3 is built from 19 residues. CDR3 nucleotides: TGTGCCACCAGCAGAGATTCTTCCGGGACACTGGGATCGAACACTGAAGCTTTCTTT. It codes for CATSRDSSGTLGSNTEAFF.

The V gene is TRBV30, the J gene TRBJ1-2; unclear D gene. Per the germline V gene, CDR1 is GTSNPN and CDR2 is SVGIG (reference sequence). This CDR3 is built from 12 residues. Trimming removed 7 bases at V and 0 bases at J, with 9 bases between. CDR3 sequence reads: CALNIANYGYTF. In DNA form, the CDR3 reads TGTGCCTTGAACATTGCTAACTATGGCTACACCTTC.

The rearrangement joins TRBV18 to TRBJ2-6; D is uncertain. The CDR3 length is 17 residues. Trimming cost V 2 bases and J 4 bases, with 15 bases left between them. Germline lookup yields CDR1 KGHSH and CDR2 LQKENI. The CDR3 region is CASSPGLRTRGANVLTF. The DNA for the CDR3 is TGTGCCAGCTCACCAGGATTACGCACGAGGGGGGCCAACGTCCTGACTTTC.

Comments on this clone: The germline gene is not matched at one end of the junction; a read error may be the cause. V and J are TRBV6-6 and TRBJ2-2; D not resolved. From germline, CDR1 is MNHNY and CDR2 SVGAGI (reference sequence). The CDR3 is 16 amino acids. The DNA of the CDR3 is TGTGCCGGCAGTTTCCCAGGATCGACGAACACCGGGGAGCTGTTTTTT. It encodes CAGSFPGSTNTGELFF.

This chain links TRBV4-3 with TRBJ1-2; 8 positions agree with TRBD1. After removal of 5 bases from V and 8 bases from J, the junction contained 10 bases not matched to a gene. Germline CDR1 and CDR2: LGHNA and YSLEER. The CDR3 has 14 amino acids. The CDR3 bases are TGCGCCAGCAGCGAACAGGGGGAAACTATGGGCTACACCTTC. This codes for CASSEQGETMGYTF.

J is TRBJ2-7 and V is TRBV13; the match to TRBD1 covers 9 bases. J gave up 1 base and V 1 base, and 2 bases lay outside the gene matches. The CDR3 is 15 amino acids. CDR1 is PRHDT, CDR2 FYEKMQ, per germline (reference sequence). For the CDR3, the DNA is TGTGCCAGCAGCTTAGTTGGGACAGGGTCCTACGAGCAGTACTTC. This codes for CASSLVGTGSYEQYF.

This chain links TRBV5-1 with TRBJ1-2; D unclear. The germline gives CDR1 SGHRS, CDR2 YFSETQ. The ends were cut back, 0 bases at V and 4 bases at J, with 7 bases in the middle. This CDR3 has 13 residues. The DNA for the CDR3 is TGCGCCAGCAGCTTGGACGGACTCTATGGCTACACCTTC. Amino acids: CASSLDGLYGYTF.

This clone was detected a few times. The chain uses TRBV6-1 and TRBJ1-1; 7 positions agree with TRBD1. The junction had 5 bases not matched to a gene; V was cut back by 6 bases and J by 1 base. The CDR3 sequence is 14 residues long. Germline CDR1 and CDR2: MNHNS and SASEGT. The CDR3 loop is CASSGGQTNTEAFF. The CDR3 nucleotides are TGTGCCAGCAGCGGGGGACAGACGAACACTGAAGCTTTCTTT.

The chain uses TRBV30 and TRBJ2-3; unclear D gene. Germline V lookup: CDR1 GTSNPN, CDR2 SVGIG (reference sequence). The CDR3 sequence is 16 residues long. Trimming took off 2 bases at V and 2 bases at J, with 17 bases between the two ends. The CDR3 sequence is CAWSNSAHDITDTQYF. In nucleotides, the CDR3 is TGTGCCTGGAGTAACTCCGCTCATGACATCACAGATACGCAGTATTTT. Combining the CDR3 with reference TRBV30 and TRBJ2-3 gives the whole variable domain SQTIHQWPATLVQPVGSPLSLECTVEGTSNPNLYWYRQAAGRGLQLLFYSVGIGQISSEVPQNLSASRPQDRQFILSSKKLLLSDSGFYLCAWSNSAHDITDTQYFGPGTRLTVL.

The chain is built from TRBV7-2 and TRBJ1-4; 9 positions match TRBD1. Trimming cost V 1 base and J 4 bases; bases outside gene matches: 1. The CDR3 covers 15 residues. The V gene's germline CDR1 is SGHTA and CDR2 FQGNSA. The CDR3 region has the DNA TGTGCCAGCAGCTTAGGGGGACAGGGTAATGAAAAACTGTTTTTT. Translation: CASSLGGQGNEKLFF.

This sequence joins TRBV2 and TRBJ2-7, with D perhaps matching TRBD1 (6 bases). Germline values: CDR1 SNHLY, CDR2 FYNNEI. The V and J ends lost 6 bases and 2 bases respectively, with 17 bases between them. CDR3 length: 15 residues. The CDR3 DNA reads as TGTGCCAGCAGCGTAGGCGTACAGGGTCCCTACGAGCAGTACTTC. Protein: CASSVGVQGPYEQYF.

This clone was seen only a few times. The chain couples TRBV4-3 to TRBJ2-2; unclear D gene. V was cut by 4 bases and J by 1 base, with 10 bases left in between. Germline V gene sequence: CDR1 LGHNA, CDR2 YSLEER. CDR3 length: 15 amino acids. CDR3 loop: CASSPGFLNTGELFF. As DNA, the CDR3 is TGCGCCAGCAGCCCAGGTTTCTTGAACACCGGGGAGCTGTTTTTT.

V usage is TRBV29-1 and J usage is TRBJ2-1, with D tentatively TRBD1 (6 bases). CDR1 SQVTM and CDR2 ANQGSEA come from the germline V gene. Deletions cut 3 bases from V and 3 bases from J, with 15 bases between. This CDR3 region has 15 residues. CDR3 sequence: CSVDAGEAYYNEQFF. DNA of the CDR3: TGCAGCGTTGACGCAGGGGAAGCATACTACAATGAGCAGTTCTTC.

In this sample, this clone turned up a few times. CDR3 nucleotide sequence: TGTGCCAGTAGCCTTCTAGCGAGTATAGCCAAAAACATTCAGTACTTC. This codes for CASSLLASIAKNIQYF. This sequence joins TRBV19 and TRBJ2-4, with D tentatively TRBD2 (6 bases). The V and J ends lost 6 bases and 0 bases respectively, with 15 bases between them. This CDR3 spans 16 amino acids. Germline CDR1 and CDR2: LNHDA and SQIVND (reference sequence).

There are a few counts of this clone. The rearrangement links TRBV4-3 to TRBJ1-2, with a weak D call TRBD1 (6 bases). Trimming stripped 4 bases from V and 1 base from J, with 13 bases between. CDR1 and CDR2 from the germline V gene are LGHNA and YSLEER. CDR3 size: 15 residues. The CDR3 here is CASSPGNRDNYGYTF. The CDR3 region has the DNA TGCGCCAGCAGCCCTGGAAACAGGGATAACTATGGCTACACCTTC.

This clone was observed a single time. The rearrangement links TRBV4-1 to TRBJ2-7, with D maybe TRBD1 (6 bases). The V gene's germline CDR1 is MGHRA and CDR2 YSYEKL. The CDR3 is 15 residues long. The V and J ends lost 3 bases and 4 bases respectively, with 16 bases between them. This chain's CDR3 is CASSQKQGSSYEQYF. Written as DNA, the CDR3 is TGCGCCAGCAGCCAGAAACAGGGATCCTCTTACGAGCAGTACTTC.